Reported below is one T cell receptor (beta chain). Its antigen is still unknown. These data come from a study of T cell repertoires in cytomegalovirus infection. Looking at the study overall: The authors used CMV epitopes that were HLA-C-restricted (recently identified) and HLA-B-restricted (well studied). Public TCR beta signature analysis indicated the presence of both CMV infection and matching HLA type.

The germline V gene has CDR1 MNHNS and CDR2 SASEGT. The CDR3 sequence is 12 residues long. V was cut by 6 bases and J by 4 bases, with 8 bases left in between. Study conclusions and caveats: HLA-C-restricted CMV clonotypes gave the most frequent clonotype in two of eight donors. There were carriers of CMV plus the relevant HLA, and cumulative public TCR beta family frequency identified them.

TCRdb redid the calling of the reads with MiXCR, one entry per CDR3 protein. The table includes approximately 990,000 distinct CDR3 sequences, roughly 30% detected once. This sequence originates from a human donor in good health (CMV status not recorded). Some clones in this sample may be carry-over from other donors' samples. The chain joins TRBV6-1 to TRBJ2-3, with D unclear. The sequences come from cultured CD8+ T cells from PBMCs, collected from culture after CMV antigen stimulation. The CDR3 loop is CASRHGADTQYF. The CDR3, as DNA: TGTGCCAGCAGACATGGGGCAGATACGCAGTATTTT.